Sequencing of this TCR beta chain was carried out in a study of T cells in Graves' hyperthyroidism and ophthalmopathy. This clonotype was recorded at least ten times. Antigen specificity is unknown. Germline CDR1 is SNHLY and CDR2 is FYNNEI. Trimming cost V 6 bases and J 6 bases, with 9 bases left between them. The CDR3 has 12 amino acids. Findings of the study overall: In the blood, most expanded thyroid clonotypes above 0.001 appeared as well.

Amplified TCR beta CDR3 regions came from RNA transcripts. An initial round of RT-PCR targeting the TCR CDR3 relied on the HTBI primer set. TCRdb itself ran the multiplex PCR reads through MiXCR, one entry per CDR3 protein. Of 480,000 or so distinct CDR3 sequences in the sample, about 46% were seen once. The TCR comes from an adult woman with Graves' disease, either hyperthyroidism or ophthalmopathy (not recorded which). The specimen sequenced was peripheral blood or thyroid tissue (not recorded which). The chain employs TRBV2 and TRBJ1-5; TRBD1 is a possible D gene (5 bases). The CDR3 sequence is CASRGDSQPQHF. The CDR3 nucleotides read TGTGCCAGCAGGGGAGACAGTCAGCCCCAGCATTTT.